The clone carrying this T cell receptor (beta chain) was found once. Trimming took off 0 bases at V and 2 bases at J, with 9 bases between the two ends. The CDR3 runs to 15 residues. Germline V gives CDR1 SGDLS, CDR2 YYNGEE. This entry comes from a study of long-term antiretroviral therapy in people with HIV. The assay, immunoSEQ v3.0, was run at survey level. Sequencing was designed to cover roughly 35,000-55,000 T-cell genomes in each sample. Repertoires were generated with immunoSEQ multiplex PCR, while TCRdb's copy carries only in-frame clones and drops some. The table lists just over 35,000 clones, roughly 80% of them singletons.

This TCR was sampled from a man younger than 35 with HIV. The V call is TRBV9, the J call TRBJ2-1; no reliable D call. The source material was unsorted PBMCs, sampled 0.6 years after starting antiretroviral therapy. CDR3 DNA sequence: TGTGCCAGCAGCGTAGTAGTGGGAACCTACAATGAGCAGTTCTTC. This translates into CASSVVVGTYNEQFF.